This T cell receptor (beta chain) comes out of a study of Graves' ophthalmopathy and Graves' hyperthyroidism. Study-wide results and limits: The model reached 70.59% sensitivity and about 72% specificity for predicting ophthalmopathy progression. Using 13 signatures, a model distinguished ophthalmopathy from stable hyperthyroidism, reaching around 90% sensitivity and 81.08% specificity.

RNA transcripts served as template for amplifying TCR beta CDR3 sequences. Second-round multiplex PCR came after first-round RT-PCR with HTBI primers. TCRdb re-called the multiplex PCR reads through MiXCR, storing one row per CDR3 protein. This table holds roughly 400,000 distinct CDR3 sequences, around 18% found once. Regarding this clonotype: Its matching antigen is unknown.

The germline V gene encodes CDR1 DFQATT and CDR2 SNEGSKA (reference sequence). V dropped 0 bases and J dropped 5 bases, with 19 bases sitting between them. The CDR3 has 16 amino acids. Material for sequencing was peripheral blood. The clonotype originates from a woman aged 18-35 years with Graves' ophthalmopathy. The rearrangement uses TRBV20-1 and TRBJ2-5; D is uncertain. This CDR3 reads CSARDPRLRLGETQYF. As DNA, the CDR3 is TGCAGTGCTAGAGATCCCCGGTTACGCCTGGGGGAGACCCAGTACTTC.